This T cell receptor beta chain was retrieved from a study of human T cells and chemical hapten exposure. Unique molecular identifiers were affixed to discrete cDNA molecules within the library. In the original workflow: TCR counts had a median of about 94,000 per sample and spanned roughly 23,224 to 690,600. MiXCR was run by TCRdb on the RACE reads, yielding one entry per CDR3 protein. The V and J calls reflect TCRdb's pipeline rather than the authors' work. The sample has over 100,000 distinct CDR3 sequences; approximately 9.5% are singletons. This clonotype was counted a few times. Indicated time point: healthy volunteer bleed at 2 weeks. It was from unfractionated whole blood that total RNA was extracted. The receptor was derived from a male donor in good health. Some clones in this sample may be carry-over from other donors' samples. Specimen: whole blood.

CDR3 protein: CASSVQLGGGARGTQYF. The CDR3 DNA reads as TGTGCCAGCAGCGTACAATTAGGCGGGGGGGCTCGGGGTACGCAGTATTTT. The chain uses TRBV9 and TRBJ2-3, with 9 positions matching TRBD2. CDR1 SGDLS and CDR2 YYNGEE come from the germline V gene. This CDR3 comprises 17 residues. V shed 1 base and J 8 bases; nucleotides not matched to a gene: 14.